This T cell receptor (beta chain) was found in a study of blood T cell repertoires in COVID-19. Libraries were prepared by immunoSEQ multiplex PCR; TCRdb keeps only in-frame clonotypes and omits some of them. Among tens of thousands of clones listed, about 90% were seen once. This receptor was taken from a human donor in a cohort sampled during active COVID-19. Source material: peripheral blood.

The CDR3: CASSRQSFSNTEAFF. CDR3 coding DNA: TGTGCCAGCAGCCGCCAGTCCTTTTCGAACACTGAAGCTTTCTTT. The chain recombines TRBV6-5 with TRBJ1-1, with no clear D. The germline V gene has CDR1 MNHEY and CDR2 SVGAGI. CDR3 length equals 15 residues. V was pared by 6 bases and J by 1 base, with 15 bases between.